A selection of T cell receptor beta chains follows, all from one sample in a study of tumor and adjacent non-tumor tissue in lung cancer. TCRdb analysed the multiplex PCR reads with MiXCR anew, one entry per CDR3 protein. The table has fewer than 150,000 distinct CDR3 sequences, around 67% seen once. Specimen: lung tumor tissue. These receptors all stem from a man between 60 and 70 years old with small cell lung cancer. CDR3s leave out the opening cysteine and the closing phenylalanine or tryptophan.

v_gene | CDR3aa
TRBV11-3 | ASSLGGRSYNEQL
TRBV20-1 | SARGLSGEPQR
TRBV12-3/TRBV12-4 | GSSADLQETQY
TRBV6-5 | ASSYFSRGASGNTIY
TRBV20-1 | SAAASGRFNDQF
TRBV6-1 | ASSSTGDTGELF
TRBV5-1 | ASREQETQY
TRBV11-2 | ASSLKASSYERY
TRBV11-1 | VSSLDRGSTEAF
TRBV6-5 | TSSRGQLRETQY
TRBV5-6 | ASSFISGGYT
TRBV19 | ANSTLQGWDTEAF
TRBV28 | ASSLVSGSSYEQY